Presented here are 13 T cell receptor beta chains from one specimen sequenced in a study of blood T cells in healthy people across ages. Using a J-beta primer mix together with a sample-barcoded 5' primer, a second PCR was run for about 6 to 12 cycles. TCRdb fed the 5' RACE reads into MiXCR, producing one record per CDR3 protein. The sample lists some 890,000 distinct CDR3 sequences; 25% to 30% were seen once. These data were also reused for a study on T cells of mothers and their children.

Sequenced input: blood. Receptor source: a woman aged 40 to 50 in good health.

The rearrangement joins TRBV7-9 to TRBJ1-4; 8 nucleotides agree with TRBD1. Germline V gives CDR1 SEHNR, CDR2 FQNEAQ (reference sequence). The CDR3 loop spans 15 amino acids. With V trimmed by 4 bases and J by 7 bases, 8 bases remained unmatched. The CDR3, as DNA: TGTGCCAGCAGCTCGAGGACAGGGTTAGGTGAAAAACTGTTTTTT. Translating it yields CASSSRTGLGEKLFF.

This clonotype was found a few times. The J gene is TRBJ1-5, the V gene TRBV2; D is possibly TRBD1 (5 bases). CDR1 SNHLY and CDR2 FYNNEI come from the germline V gene. V shed 6 bases and J shed 6 bases, with 15 bases lying between them. The CDR3 sequence is 14 residues long. The CDR3 bases are TGTGCCAGCAGCTCGACAGATCGATCTCAGCCCCAGCATTTT. Protein sequence: CASSSTDRSQPQHF.

Worth noting for this clonotype: A much larger clone is a single base away; this may be a read error. J is TRBJ2-7 and V is TRBV6-4, with D perhaps matching TRBD1 or TRBD2 (5 bases each). There are 14 residues in the CDR3. Germline V gene sequence: CDR1 MRHNA, CDR2 SNTAGT. With 0 bases removed from V and 7 bases from J, the gap between germline ends came to 13 bases. The CDR3 region has the DNA TGTGCCAGCAGTGACTCGCTAGAGGGGAATGAGCAGTACTTC. It encodes CASSDSLEGNEQYF.

This rearrangement joins TRBV7-3 to TRBJ2-3; D is possibly TRBD1 (7 bases). The germline V and J ends were trimmed by 8 bases and 8 bases, with 17 bases remaining between them. This CDR3 contains 13 residues. Germline assignment: CDR1 SGHTA and CDR2 FQGTGA. The CDR3 nucleotides read TGTGCCAGCGCGAGGGGGCGGGAAGGTACGCAGTATTTT. Translated, it gives CASARGREGTQYF.

This clonotype was detected a few times. An end of the junction does not agree with germline; a read error may underlie this. The chain uses TRBV7-7 and TRBJ2-5, with unresolved D. The CDR3 contains 15 residues. CDR1 is SSHAT, CDR2 FNYEAQ, per germline (reference sequence). The CDR3 spells CASSLTQALQETQYF. The CDR3 region has the DNA TGTGCTAGCAGCTTAACCCAGGCCCTCCAAGAGACCCAGTACTTC.

Only a few counts were recorded for this clonotype. The V gene is TRBV9, the J gene TRBJ2-7, with 11 bases aligning to TRBD1. Losses at the gene ends were 0 bases for V and 4 bases for J; bases not matched to a gene: 3. Germline V CDR1 and CDR2: SGDLS, YYNGEE. The CDR3 spans 15 residues. DNA for the CDR3: TGTGCCAGCAGCGTAGCCGGGACAGGGGGATACGAGCAGTACTTC. Translating gives CASSVAGTGGYEQYF. The entire variable domain, with the rest obtained from reference TRBV9 and TRBJ2-7, is as follows: DSGVTQTPKHLITATGQRVTLRCSPRSGDLSVYWYQQSLDQGLQFLIQYYNGEERAKGNILERFSAQQFPDLHSELNLSSLELGDSALYFCASSVAGTGGYEQYFGPGTRLTVT.

This clonotype showed up many times. The rearrangement uses TRBV20-1 and TRBJ2-7; D may be TRBD1 (6 bases). Germline CDR1 DFQATT, CDR2 SNEGSKA (reference sequence). Trimming removed 1 base at V and 7 bases at J, with 14 bases between. There are 13 residues in the CDR3. CDR3 sequence: CSARGAQGEEQYF. The CDR3 nucleotides read TGCAGTGCTAGAGGCGCACAGGGAGAAGAGCAGTACTTC.

The CDR3 DNA follows: TGTGCCAGCAGCCAAGAAGGGCAGGGCTCCTACGAGCAGTACTTC. Residues: CASSQEGQGSYEQYF. The chain couples TRBV3-1 to TRBJ2-7; D perhaps matches TRBD1 (5 bases). CDR1 is LGHDT and CDR2 is YNNKEL in the germline V gene (reference sequence). CDR3 size: 15 residues. V dropped 0 bases and J dropped 0 bases, with 9 bases sitting between them.

This clonotype was observed a few times. The chain employs TRBV5-1 and TRBJ2-7; D perhaps matches TRBD1 (5 bases). This CDR3 comprises 15 residues. V dropped 0 bases and J dropped 3 bases, with 13 bases sitting between them. Germline V lookup: CDR1 SGHRS, CDR2 YFSETQ. The CDR3 DNA sequence: TGCGCCAGCAGCTTGGAACAGCTTCAGGGCTACGAGCAGTACTTC. Its translation is CASSLEQLQGYEQYF.

This clonotype came up many times. A read error may explain this, as a much larger clone is one base away. The chain couples TRBV20-1 to TRBJ2-7; D is ambiguous. The CDR3 runs to 16 residues. Germline-derived CDR1 and CDR2 are DFQATT and SNEGSKA (reference sequence). Trimming cost V 5 bases and J 3 bases, with 23 bases left between them. The CDR3 nucleotides are TGCAGTGCTCCCAGATATCCCGAACCGTACCGCTACGAGCAGTACTTC. Protein product: CSAPRYPEPYRYEQYF.

This clonotype was detected many times. This sequence joins TRBV7-2 and TRBJ2-5; 7 bases map to TRBD1. The junction had 0 bases not matched to a gene; V was cut back by 0 bases and J by 2 bases. Per germline, CDR1 SGHTA and CDR2 FQGNSA. This CDR3 is built from 14 residues. CDR3 amino acids: CASSLAQGQETQYF. DNA of the CDR3: TGTGCCAGCAGCTTAGCACAGGGGCAAGAGACCCAGTACTTC.

This chain links TRBV18 with TRBJ2-2; D is perhaps TRBD2 (6 bases). V lost 2 bases, J lost 1 base, and 11 bases lay in between. This CDR3 comprises 16 residues. Germline lookup yields CDR1 KGHSH and CDR2 LQKENI. CDR3 protein: CASSPDPGRNTGELFF. In nucleotides, the CDR3 is TGTGCCAGCTCACCAGACCCCGGGAGGAACACCGGGGAGCTGTTTTTT. The full variable domain, completed using reference TRBV18 and TRBJ2-2, is NAGVMQNPRHLVRRRGQEARLRCSPMKGHSHVYWYRQLPEEGLKFMVYLQKENIIDESGMPKERFSAEFPKEGPSILRIQQVVRGDSAAYFCASSPDPGRNTGELFFGEGSRLTVL.

The chain is built from TRBV29-1 and TRBJ2-1; TRBD2 aligns across 8 bases. The CDR3 consists of 13 residues. CDR1 and CDR2 (germline): SQVTM, ANQGSEA. V shed 5 bases and J 8 bases; nucleotides not matched to a gene: 8. As DNA, the CDR3 is TGCAGCGTTTCGGGGGGGGGTTGGGATGAGCAGTTCTTC. Translated: CSVSGGGWDEQFF.